This TCR beta chain was recorded in a study of cytomegalovirus exposure and HLA in healthy donors. With 60 Vbeta and 13 Jbeta primers, the PCR was carried out. Only in-frame clones appear in the TCRdb table, and some are missing; sequencing was by immunoSEQ multiplex PCR. The sample has approximately 130,000 clones, under 90% seen once; the top ten hold roughly 2.2%. The clonotype originates from a woman aged 40 to 50 in good health and CMV-seronegative. Sequencing was carried out using PBMCs.

The CDR3, as DNA: TGTGCCAGCAGCAAGCAGTCACAGGGGGCGGGAAAACTGTTTTTT. It yields the protein CASSKQSQGAGKLFF. V and J are TRBV21-1 and TRBJ1-4; the table's D call of TRBD1 was not tested on the DNA. TRBV21-1 is marked as a pseudogene. The CDR3 consists of 15 residues.